This paragraph reports one TCR beta chain. Its antigen is currently unknown. This entry is derived from a study of cytomegalovirus exposure and HLA in healthy donors. General study results and limits: Upon later analysis, TCR association rates were observed to vary by HLA locus, being highest for DRB1 and lowest for HLA-C.

V was clipped by 5 bases and J by 4 bases, with 12 bases between them. Germline loops: CDR1 GTSNPN, CDR2 SVGIG (reference sequence). CDR3 length equals 14 residues. Unrecorded immune exposures were likely, despite nominal health at sampling. PCR primers comprised 60 Vbeta and 13 Jbeta primers. TCRdb's copy holds only in-frame clones and misses some; the assay was immunoSEQ multiplex PCR. This listing includes tens of thousands of clones. The TCR originated in a woman aged 25-40 years in good health and CMV-seropositive. The sample was PBMCs. The chain joins TRBV30 to TRBJ1-6; D is undetermined. Written as DNA, the CDR3 is TGTGCCTGGTCAACGGGGTCATATAATTCACCCCTCCACTTT. This sequence encodes CAWSTGSYNSPLHF.